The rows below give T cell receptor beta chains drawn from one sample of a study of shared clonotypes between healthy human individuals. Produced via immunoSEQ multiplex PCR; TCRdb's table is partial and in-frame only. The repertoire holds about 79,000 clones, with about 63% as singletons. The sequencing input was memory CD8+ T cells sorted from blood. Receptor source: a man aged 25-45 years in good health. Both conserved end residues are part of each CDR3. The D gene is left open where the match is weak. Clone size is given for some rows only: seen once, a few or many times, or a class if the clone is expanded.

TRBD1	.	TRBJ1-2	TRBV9	CASSGILQGADYGYTF	TGTGCCAGCAGCGGTATATTACAGGGGGCGGACTATGGCTACACCTTC
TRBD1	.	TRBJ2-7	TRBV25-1	CASSENRGSSYEQYF	TGTGCCAGCAGTGAAAACAGGGGATCGTCCTACGAGCAGTACTTC
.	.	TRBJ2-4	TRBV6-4	CASSSTDTNIQYF	TGTGCCAGCAGTTCAACTGACACAAACATTCAGTACTTC
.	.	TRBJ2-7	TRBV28	CASSFDTYEQYF	TGTGCCAGCAGTTTTGACACCTACGAGCAGTACTTC
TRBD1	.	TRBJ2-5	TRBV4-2	CASSQGARETQYF	TGTGCCAGCAGTCAGGGGGCCCGAGAGACCCAGTACTTC
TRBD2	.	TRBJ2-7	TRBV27	CASSITSGRVDEQYF	TGTGCCAGCAGTATTACTAGCGGGAGAGTCGACGAGCAGTACTTC
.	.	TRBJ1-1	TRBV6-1	CASSDRGLRGYTEAFF	TGTGCCAGCAGTGATCGGGGGCTTAGGGGGTACACTGAAGCTTTCTTT
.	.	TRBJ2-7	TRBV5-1	CASSLEGGTSSYEQYF	TGCGCCAGCAGCTTGGAAGGAGGAACAAGCTCCTACGAGCAGTACTTC
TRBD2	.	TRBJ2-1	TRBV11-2	CASSFQFSGRAWNEQFF	TGTGCCAGCAGCTTTCAGTTTAGCGGGAGGGCCTGGAATGAGCAGTTCTTC
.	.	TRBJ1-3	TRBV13	CASSIRGSGNTIYF	TGTGCCAGCAGCATCAGGGGCTCTGGAAACACCATATATTTT
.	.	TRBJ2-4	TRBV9	CASSVGTHLENIQYF	TGTGCCAGCAGCGTGGGGACTCATCTGGAAAACATTCAGTACTTC
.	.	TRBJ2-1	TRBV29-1	CSVGETGDYNEQFF	TGCAGCGTTGGCGAGACAGGCGACTACAATGAGCAGTTCTTC
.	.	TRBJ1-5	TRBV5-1	CASSSEGNQPQHF	TGCGCCAGCAGCTCGGAGGGGAATCAGCCCCAGCATTTT
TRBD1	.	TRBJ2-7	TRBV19	CASRGTGQGRDEQYF	TGTGCCAGTAGAGGAACGGGACAGGGCCGGGACGAGCAGTACTTC
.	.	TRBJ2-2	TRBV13	CASSPISLAVGSTGELFF	TGTGCCAGCAGCCCCATATCGTTGGCGGTTGGTTCCACCGGGGAGCTGTTTTTT
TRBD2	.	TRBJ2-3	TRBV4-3	CASSQGVGGSGTDTQYF	TGCGCCAGCAGCCAAGGGGTCGGCGGGAGTGGCACAGATACGCAGTATTTT
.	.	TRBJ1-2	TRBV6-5	CASRGVNYGYTF	TGTGCCAGCAGGGGCGTCAACTATGGCTACACCTTC
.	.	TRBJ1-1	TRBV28	CASSKALNTEAFF	TGTGCCAGCAGTAAGGCCTTGAACACTGAAGCTTTCTTT
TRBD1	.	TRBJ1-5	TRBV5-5	CASRGTGYGNQPQHF	TGTGCCAGCAGAGGGACAGGGTACGGCAATCAGCCCCAGCATTTT
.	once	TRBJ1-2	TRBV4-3	CASSQEQGWDYGYTF	TGCGCCAGCAGCCAAGAGCAGGGGTGGGATTATGGCTACACCTTC
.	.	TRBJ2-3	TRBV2	CASSEAWTEKRTDTQYF	TGTGCCAGCAGTGAAGCTTGGACGGAAAAACGCACAGATACGCAGTATTTT
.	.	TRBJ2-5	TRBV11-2	CASSSTIGRTQETQYF	TGTGCCAGCAGCTCGACCATCGGACGGACCCAAGAGACCCAGTACTTC
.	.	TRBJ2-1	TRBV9	CASSVSGLSSYNEQFF	TGTGCCAGCAGCGTAAGCGGCCTGAGCTCCTACAATGAGCAGTTCTTC
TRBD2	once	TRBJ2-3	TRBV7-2	CASGTERERTDTQYF	TGTGCCAGCGGTACTGAGCGGGAGCGCACAGATACGCAGTATTTT
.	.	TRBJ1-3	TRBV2	CASSEITFSGNTIYF	TGTGCCAGCAGTGAAATTACCTTCTCTGGAAACACCATATATTTT
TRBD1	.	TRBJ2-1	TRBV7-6	CASSFGTGVIEQFF	TGTGCCAGCAGCTTCGGGACAGGGGTTATTGAGCAGTTCTTC
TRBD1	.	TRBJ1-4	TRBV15	CATSVRTTGAKLFF	TGTGCCACCAGCGTACGAACGACAGGGGCAAAACTGTTTTTT
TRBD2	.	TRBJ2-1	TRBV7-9	CASSLGLASQNEQFF	TGTGCCAGCAGCTTGGGACTAGCCTCCCAGAATGAGCAGTTCTTC
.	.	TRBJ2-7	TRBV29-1	CSVVWGGAGYEQYF	TGCAGCGTTGTATGGGGGGGCGCAGGCTACGAGCAGTACTTC
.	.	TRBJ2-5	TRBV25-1	CASTPGRQETQYF	TGTGCCAGTACGCCGGGGAGACAAGAGACCCAGTACTTC
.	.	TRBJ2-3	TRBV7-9	CASSQPTGLTDTQYF	TGTGCCAGCAGCCAACCGACAGGCCTCACAGATACGCAGTATTTT
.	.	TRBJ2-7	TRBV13	CASSLGVQVLRYEQYF	TGTGCCAGCAGCTTAGGCGTACAGGTCCTACGCTACGAGCAGTACTTC
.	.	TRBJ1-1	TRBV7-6	CASSLGGGGGTEAFF	TGTGCCAGCAGCTTGGGGGGCGGTGGAGGCACTGAAGCTTTCTTT
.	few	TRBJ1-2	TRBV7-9	CASTRQSLGYGYTF	TGTGCCAGCACACGACAGTCCTTGGGCTATGGCTACACCTTC
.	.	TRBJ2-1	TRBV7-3	CASSLEGTLQFF	TGTGCCAGCAGCTTAGAGGGCACTTTGCAGTTCTTC
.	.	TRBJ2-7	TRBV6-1	CASSEEEGAAYEQYF	TGTGCCAGCAGTGAAGAGGAGGGGGCGGCCTACGAGCAGTACTTC
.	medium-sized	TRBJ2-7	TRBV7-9	CASSLAGWSYEQYF	TGTGCCAGCAGCTTAGCGGGTTGGTCCTACGAGCAGTACTTC
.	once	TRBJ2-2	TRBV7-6	CASSLPGSNTGELFF	TGTGCCAGCAGCTTGCCGGGCTCGAACACCGGGGAGCTGTTTTTT
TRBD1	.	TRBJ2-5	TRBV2	CASSSSGTGLYF	TGTGCCAGCAGTTCTTCCGGGACAGGGTTGTACTTC
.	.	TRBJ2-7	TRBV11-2	CASSAPVDEQYF	TGTGCCAGCAGCGCCCCGGTAGACGAGCAGTACTTC
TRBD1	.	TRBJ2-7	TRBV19	CASSILPGTESSYEQYF	TGTGCCAGTAGTATCCTTCCTGGGACAGAAAGCTCCTACGAGCAGTACTTC
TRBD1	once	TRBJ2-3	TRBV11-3	CASSLRQGGTDTQYF	TGTGCCAGCAGCCTGCGACAGGGCGGCACAGATACGCAGTATTTT
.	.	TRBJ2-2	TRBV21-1	CASSVRGAYTGELFF	TGTGCCAGCAGCGTTCGAGGGGCGTACACCGGGGAGCTGTTTTTT
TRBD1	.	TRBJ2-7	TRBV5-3	CASSFADREYEQYF	TGTGCCAGCAGCTTCGCCGACAGGGAATACGAGCAGTACTTC
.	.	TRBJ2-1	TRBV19	CASSINYEQFF	TGTGCCAGTAGTATCAACTATGAGCAGTTCTTC
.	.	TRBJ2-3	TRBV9	CASSVGYPGTDTQYF	TGTGCCAGCAGCGTAGGCTACCCAGGCACAGATACGCAGTATTTT
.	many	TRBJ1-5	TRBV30	CAWSVTSIEEKMKSSNQPQHF	TGTGCCTGGAGTGTAACGTCTATAGAGGAAAAAATGAAATCTAGCAATCAGCCCCAGCATTTT
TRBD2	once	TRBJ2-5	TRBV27	CASSPYSGTSGQETQYF	TGTGCCAGCAGTCCCTACTCCGGGACTAGCGGGCAAGAGACCCAGTACTTC
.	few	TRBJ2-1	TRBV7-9	CASSPRPGLPFYNEQFF	TGTGCCAGCAGCCCTAGACCAGGCTTACCTTTCTACAATGAGCAGTTCTTC
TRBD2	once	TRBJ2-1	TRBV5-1	CASSPGRGRVYNEQFF	TGCGCCAGCAGCCCTGGTCGCGGGAGGGTCTACAATGAGCAGTTCTTC
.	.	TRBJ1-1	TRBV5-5	CASSYGVAEAFF	TGTGCCAGCAGCTATGGGGTAGCTGAAGCTTTCTTT